The next 16 T cell receptor beta chains were all read from a single sample in a study of human T cells and chemical hapten exposure. Time point meaning: pre-sensitization, week 0. Treatment given: therapeutic diphenylcyclopropenone sensitization with weekly scalp DPC. MiXCR, run by TCRdb on the RACE reads, gives a single entry per CDR3 protein. The table lists more than 55,000 distinct CDR3 sequences, roughly 10% of them singletons. Sequencing used whole blood, obtained in connection with sensitization to the hapten diphenylcyclopropenone (DPC). Source of these receptors: a man aged 40-55 years with alopecia areata. Some clones in this sample may be carry-over from other donors' samples.

This clonotype was counted ten times or more. V is TRBV10-3 and J is TRBJ2-1, with 8 nucleotides matching TRBD2. Germline assignment: CDR1 ENHRY and CDR2 SYGVKD. The CDR3 spans 18 residues. Losses at the gene ends were 5 bases for V and 1 base for J; bases not matched to a gene: 13. CDR3 sequence: CAISRNPSGSTSYNEQFF. As DNA, the CDR3 is TGTGCCATCAGTAGAAACCCCAGCGGGAGCACTTCCTACAATGAGCAGTTCTTC.

This clonotype was counted many times. The chain has TRBV6-5 and TRBJ2-5, with D perhaps matching TRBD1 (6 bases). Germline CDR1 MNHEY, CDR2 SVGAGI. The CDR3 consists of 15 residues. The germline V and J ends were trimmed by 6 bases and 5 bases, with 19 bases remaining between them. The CDR3: CASRAGTTGGETQYF. In nucleotides, the CDR3 is TGTGCCAGCAGGGCCGGGACAACAGGTGGGGAGACCCAGTACTTC.

This clonotype was recorded many times. The chain employs TRBV3-1 and TRBJ2-7; no firm D call. Trimming shortened V by 1 base and J by 3 bases, and 10 bases separated the two germline ends. CDR3 length: 14 residues. Germline loops: CDR1 LGHDT, CDR2 YNNKEL (reference sequence). The CDR3 protein is CASSQAGPLYEQYF. CDR3 nucleotide sequence: TGTGCCAGCAGCCAAGCCGGCCCCCTCTACGAGCAGTACTTC.

The sample holds a few counts of this clonotype. The V call is TRBV7-3, the J call TRBJ2-7; 14 bases are a match to TRBD2. The CDR3 runs to 16 residues. V lost 4 bases and J lost 6; bases outside the gene matches: 8. The germline V gene encodes CDR1 SGHTA and CDR2 FQGTGA. CDR3 sequence reads: CASSSGLAGAIGEQYF. DNA for the CDR3: TGTGCCAGCAGCTCGGGACTAGCGGGAGCGATTGGCGAGCAGTACTTC.

This chain connects TRBV18 to TRBJ2-3, with D tentatively TRBD1 (5 bases). Germline V gene data show CDR1 as KGHSH and CDR2 as LQKENI. Trimming removed 1 base at V and 2 bases at J, with 19 bases between. This CDR3 has 18 amino acids. Here the CDR3 reads CASSPLGRQKLHTDTQYF. Here the CDR3 DNA reads TGTGCCAGCTCACCACTAGGCCGACAGAAATTACACACAGATACGCAGTATTTT. The variable domain in full, with the rest retrieved from reference TRBV18 and TRBJ2-3, is NAGVMQNPRHLVRRRGQEARLRCSPMKGHSHVYWYRQLPEEGLKFMVYLQKENIIDESGMPKERFSAEFPKEGPSILRIQQVVRGDSAAYFCASSPLGRQKLHTDTQYFGPGTRLTVL.

The chain links TRBV7-8 to TRBJ1-2; perhaps TRBD1 as D (6 bases). This CDR3 is 13 amino acids long. V was cut by 4 bases and J by 9 bases, with 15 bases left in between. Germline V CDR1 and CDR2: SGHVS, FQNEAQ. CDR3 nucleotides: TGTGCCAGCAGCTCCGGGGACATTTCCCGCTACACCTTC. Protein: CASSSGDISRYTF.

This clonotype appeared many times. The J gene is TRBJ2-1, the V gene TRBV19, with 10 bases aligning to TRBD2. The CDR3 contains 16 residues. Germline loops: CDR1 LNHDA, CDR2 SQIVND (reference sequence). The V and J ends lost 4 bases and 7 bases, in that order; junction bases with no gene match: 10. CDR3 nucleotide sequence: TGTGCCAGTAGTACCCGGGGTAGCGGGAGGTATAATGAGCAGTTCTTC. Protein product: CASSTRGSGRYNEQFF.

This sequence joins TRBV12-3 or TRBV12-4 and TRBJ1-1; possibly TRBD1 for D (5 bases). V was cut by 1 base and J by 1 base, with 22 bases left in between. The CDR3 loop spans 19 amino acids. CDR3 sequence: CASSLVPRDSLRTNTEAFF. The CDR3 nucleotides are TGTGCCAGCAGTTTAGTACCCCGGGACTCCTTACGAACGAACACTGAAGCTTTCTTT.

This clonotype showed up many times. The chain carries TRBV5-1 and TRBJ2-2; D is uncertain. From germline, CDR1 is SGHRS and CDR2 YFSETQ. CDR3 size: 15 residues. The V end was cut by 6 bases, the J end by 1 base, with 13 bases between. Here the CDR3 reads CASTLEQLNTGELFF. DNA for the CDR3: TGCGCCAGCACCCTCGAGCAATTGAACACCGGGGAGCTGTTTTTT.

The gene calls are TRBV10-2 and TRBJ2-7; either TRBD1 or TRBD2 may supply D (5 bases each). Trimming removed 4 bases from V and 5 bases from J, with 6 bases in between. The CDR3 has 11 residues. From germline, CDR1 is WSHSY and CDR2 SAAADI. CDR3 nucleotide sequence: TGCGCCAGCAGTGGGGGACACGAGCAGTACTTC. Protein sequence: CASSGGHEQYF.

This clonotype was seen a handful of times. The gene calls are TRBV7-2 and TRBJ2-3, with a possible D match to TRBD1 (5 bases). Looked up from germline, CDR1 is SGHTA and CDR2 is FQGNSA. V dropped 1 base and J dropped 3 bases, with 8 bases sitting between them. The CDR3 spans 14 residues. CDR3 DNA sequence: TGTGCCAGCAGCTTAGTGGGGCGAACAGATACGCAGTATTTT. Its protein is CASSLVGRTDTQYF.

This chain uses TRBV24-1 with TRBJ2-2; 10 nucleotides agree with TRBD1. There are 16 residues in the CDR3. CDR1 is KGHDR, CDR2 SFDVKD, per germline. The J segment lost 2 bases and the V segment lost 3 bases, leaving 2 bases of the junction unmatched. CDR3 amino acids: CATSDPTGGNTGELFF. The CDR3 DNA sequence: TGTGCCACCAGTGATCCGACAGGGGGCAACACCGGGGAGCTGTTTTTT.

Only one count was recorded for this clonotype. The chain uses TRBV19 and TRBJ2-2; D gene ambiguous. V lost 3 bases and J lost 4, with 9 bases in between. The CDR3 has 14 residues. Germline CDR1 reads LNHDA; CDR2 reads SQIVND (reference sequence). The CDR3 sequence is CASSMHGSTGELFF. The CDR3 DNA follows: TGTGCCAGTAGTATGCACGGCAGCACCGGGGAGCTGTTTTTT.

The chain couples TRBV19 to TRBJ1-4, with 7 bases lining up with TRBD1. Germline-derived CDR1 and CDR2 are LNHDA and SQIVND (reference sequence). The CDR3 is made up of 13 amino acids. The V segment lost 7 bases and the J segment 5 bases; nucleotides outside the gene matches: 4. CDR3 residues: CASTSGQNEKLFF. DNA for the CDR3: TGTGCCAGTACCTCGGGACAGAATGAAAAACTGTTTTTT.

The chain carries TRBV18 and TRBJ1-5; tentative D call: TRBD1 (6 bases). The CDR3 spans 15 residues. Germline lookup yields CDR1 KGHSH and CDR2 LQKENI. V lost 3 bases and J 4 bases, leaving 13 bases between the germline ends. CDR3 DNA: TGTGCCAGCTCACCGGCGGGGGCCCGAAATCAGCCCCAGCATTTT. Translated, it gives CASSPAGARNQPQHF. Complete variable domain (other parts from reference TRBV18 and TRBJ1-5): NAGVMQNPRHLVRRRGQEARLRCSPMKGHSHVYWYRQLPEEGLKFMVYLQKENIIDESGMPKERFSAEFPKEGPSILRIQQVVRGDSAAYFCASSPAGARNQPQHFGDGTRLSIL.

This clonotype was counted many times. The chain combines TRBV3-1 with TRBJ2-3; 7 bases are shared with TRBD1. Trimming took 4 bases from V and 2 from J; bases not matched to a gene: 6. CDR1 is LGHDT, CDR2 YNNKEL, per germline (reference sequence). This CDR3 is built from 15 residues. The CDR3 DNA follows: TGTGCCAGCAGCCCCCGGGACAGCAACACAGATACGCAGTATTTT. Translation gives CASSPRDSNTDTQYF.